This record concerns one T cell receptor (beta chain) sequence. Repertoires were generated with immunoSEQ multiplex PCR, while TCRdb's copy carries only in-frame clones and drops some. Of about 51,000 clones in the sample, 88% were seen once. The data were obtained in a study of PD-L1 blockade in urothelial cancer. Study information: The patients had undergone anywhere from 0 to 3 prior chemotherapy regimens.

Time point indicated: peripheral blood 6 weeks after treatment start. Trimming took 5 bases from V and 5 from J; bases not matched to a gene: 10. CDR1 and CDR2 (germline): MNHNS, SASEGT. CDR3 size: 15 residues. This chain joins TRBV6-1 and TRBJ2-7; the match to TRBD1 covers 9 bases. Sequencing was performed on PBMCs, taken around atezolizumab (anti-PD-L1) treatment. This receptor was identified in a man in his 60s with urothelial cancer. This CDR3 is CASSPGTGGYDEQYF. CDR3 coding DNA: TGTGCCAGCAGTCCTGGAACAGGGGGCTACGACGAGCAGTACTTC.